The rows below give T cell receptor beta chains drawn from one sample of a study of CD8+ T cells in alopecia areata. Some clones are missing from TCRdb's copy, which holds only in-frame ones; the method was immunoSEQ multiplex PCR. Among 200,000 to 250,000 clones, 57% were seen once, and the ten largest hold just over 0.45%. Sequenced material: CD4+ T cells sorted from blood, taken at week 0. These receptors all stem from a human donor with alopecia areata. CDR3s include the opening cysteine and the closing phenylalanine or tryptophan. The D gene is left open where the match is weak. Rows may omit the clone size; those that give it use once, few, many or a size class.

V gene	D gene	J gene	clone size	CDR3 DNA	CDR3 protein
TRBV7-2	TRBD1	TRBJ1-5	-	TGTGCCAGCAGCCGATTCCGGGACAGGGGACAGCCCCAGCATTTT	CASSRFRDRGQPQHF
TRBV7-9	-	TRBJ2-3	medium-sized	TGTGCCAGCAGCCCAAAGGGCCCAGATACGCAGTATTTT	CASSPKGPDTQYF
TRBV9	TRBD2	TRBJ2-3	-	TGTGCCAGCAGCTTATCTGTGGGACTAGCGGGCACAGATACGCAGTATTTT	CASSLSVGLAGTDTQYF
TRBV5-1	-	TRBJ2-1	-	TGCGCCAGCAGCTTGGGTGCGGGAAGAAAGGACAATGAGCAGTTCTTC	CASSLGAGRKDNEQFF
TRBV18	TRBD1	TRBJ2-3	-	TGTGCCAGCTCACCACGGGACAGTCTTACCACAGATACGCAGTATTTT	CASSPRDSLTTDTQYF
TRBV2	-	TRBJ2-7	once	TGTGCCAGCAGTGAAGCGTGGGGTAAGGTAGGGGACCCCTACGAGCAGTACTTC	CASSEAWGKVGDPYEQYF
TRBV2	-	TRBJ2-7	-	TGTGCCAGCACCCGGGGGGCAAGGACGAGCCAGGGGCAGTACTTC	CASTRGARTSQGQYF
TRBV29-1	-	TRBJ2-7	-	TGCAGCGTTGCGGACAGTTCCTACGAGCAGTACTTC	CSVADSSYEQYF
TRBV10-3	TRBD1	TRBJ1-6	-	TGTGCCATCAGCCGGGACAGGCCATATAATTCACCCCTCCACTTT	CAISRDRPYNSPLHF
TRBV29-1	TRBD2	TRBJ2-7	-	TGCAGCGTTCGGAGAGCGGGATCAGGATCCTACGAGCAGTACTTC	CSVRRAGSGSYEQYF
TRBV11-2	-	TRBJ2-1	-	TGTGCCAGCAGCGCTCAGGGGGGCAATGAGCAGTTCTTC	CASSAQGGNEQFF
TRBV15	-	TRBJ1-1	-	TGTGCCACCAGCGCCCACTCGGGGGTAGGGACTGAAGCTTTCTTT	CATSAHSGVGTEAFF
TRBV5-1	-	TRBJ2-5	-	TGCGCCAGCAGCGCAAACCAAGAGACCCAGTACTTC	CASSANQETQYF
TRBV7-2	-	TRBJ1-2	many	TGTGCCAGCAGCGCATACGACGGCACAAATGGCTACACCTTC	CASSAYDGTNGYTF
TRBV30	-	TRBJ1-1	-	TGTGCCTGGAGTGTAGGGGGGGCTAGCACTGAAGCTTTCTTT	CAWSVGGASTEAFF
TRBV20-1	-	TRBJ1-2	-	TGCAGTGTGGAGCAGGGATATGGCTACACCTTC	CSVEQGYGYTF
TRBV18	-	TRBJ1-2	-	TGTGCCAGCTCACCAGTGGGACGGAACTATGGCTACACCTTC	CASSPVGRNYGYTF
TRBV11-2	-	TRBJ2-5	-	TGTGCCAGCAGCGTCAATAAGGGGGCGGGGGAGACCCAGTACTTC	CASSVNKGAGETQYF
TRBV7-2	TRBD2	TRBJ2-1	-	TGTGCCAGCAGCTTAGTGGGTATTGGCGGGGGTAATGAGCAGTTCTTC	CASSLVGIGGGNEQFF
TRBV7-2	TRBD2	TRBJ2-3	few	TGTGCCAGCAGCTTAGGTGTGGCTAGCGGATACACAGATACGCAGTATTTT	CASSLGVASGYTDTQYF
TRBV28	-	TRBJ1-4	few	TGTGCCAGCACCTCCCCGTCAACTAATGAAAAACTGTTTTTT	CASTSPSTNEKLFF
TRBV10-3	TRBD1	TRBJ1-5	-	TGTGCCATCAGTGTGGGGACAGGGGTGGAGCCCCAGCATTTT	CAISVGTGVEPQHF
TRBV7-9	-	TRBJ2-1	-	TGTGCCAGCAGCTTACCGGGATACTCCTACAATGAGCAGTTCTTC	CASSLPGYSYNEQFF
TRBV6-5	-	TRBJ2-1	few	TGTGCCAGCAGTGTGACTAGTCCCTACAATGAGCAGTTCTTC	CASSVTSPYNEQFF
TRBV30	-	TRBJ2-7	once	TGTGCCTGGAGCCTACGGACCGGCAGGGGCGAGCAGTACTTC	CAWSLRTGRGEQYF
TRBV29-1	-	TRBJ2-1	once	TGCAGCGTGTTCGTACCACTCTCCTACAATGAGCAGTTCTTC	CSVFVPLSYNEQFF
TRBV7-9	-	TRBJ2-7	-	TGTGCCAGCAGCTTATATCCCCCCCCTGGGGGCTACGAGCAGTACTTC	CASSLYPPPGGYEQYF
TRBV5-4	-	TRBJ2-6	once	TGTGCCAGCAGCCTTTCTGGGGCCAACGTCCTGACTTTC	CASSLSGANVLTF
TRBV29-1	-	TRBJ1-2	-	TGCAGCGTGACGGGACTCACCGACGGCTATGGCTACACCTTC	CSVTGLTDGYGYTF
TRBV30	-	TRBJ2-3	-	TGTGCCTGGAGTGTAGGGCTCAGGGTGGATACGCAGTATTTT	CAWSVGLRVDTQYF
TRBV7-9	-	TRBJ2-1	few	TGTGCCATCCCTCCCAAGAGCTCCTACAATGAGCAGTTCTTC	CAIPPKSSYNEQFF
TRBV4-1	-	TRBJ2-6	-	TGCGCCAGCAGCCCGCTCCGCGGGTCTGGGGCCAACGTCCTGACTTTC	CASSPLRGSGANVLTF
TRBV2	-	TRBJ1-2	-	TGTGCCAGCAGTGCGGAGGGGTGGTATGGCTACACCTTC	CASSAEGWYGYTF
TRBV5-6	-	TRBJ1-5	-	TGTGCCAGCAGCTTGGGGTGGCGCAGGGGAAATCAGCCCCAGCATTTT	CASSLGWRRGNQPQHF
TRBV30	TRBD1	TRBJ1-6	-	TGTGCCTGGAGAGCTACAGGGGGCAATTCACCCCTCCACTTT	CAWRATGGNSPLHF
TRBV15	TRBD1	TRBJ1-2	-	TGTGCCACCAGCAGAGACAGGGGGTTGGAGGGCTACACCTTC	CATSRDRGLEGYTF
TRBV27	-	TRBJ1-6	-	TGTGCCAGCTGGTACAGGGAAAAGCCTTTAGATTCACCCCTCCACTTT	CASWYREKPLDSPLHF
TRBV2	-	TRBJ1-1	few	TGTGCCAGCAGTGAAGCGCCGCCAGGGCTATTGAACACTGAAGCTTTCTTT	CASSEAPPGLLNTEAFF
TRBV5-6	-	TRBJ1-1	-	TGTGCCAGCAGCGGGCAGCCTCCCCTTGAAGCTTTCTTT	CASSGQPPLEAFF
TRBV19	TRBD1	TRBJ1-5	-	TGTGCCAGTAGTACGGGACAGCAAACGGGGAAGCCCCAGCATTTT	CASSTGQQTGKPQHF
TRBV4-2	-	TRBJ2-5	-	TGTGCCAGCAGCCAAGAGTGGCTTAAGTACCAAGAGACCCAGTACTTC	CASSQEWLKYQETQYF
TRBV9	-	TRBJ1-1	-	TGTGCCAGCAGCGAGGGGCCCTGGGAGAACACTGAAGCTTTCTTT	CASSEGPWENTEAFF